The source of this TCR beta chain is a study of cytomegalovirus exposure and HLA in healthy donors. Study-wide findings and caveats: As immune exposure information, only CMV serostatus was available. According to an earlier analysis, most TCR beta V segments yielded productive rearrangements about 87% or about 30% of the time. Donors were assumed by presence/absence analyses to have roughly uniform sequencing depth.

The study ran its PCR with 60 Vbeta and 13 Jbeta primers. Assay used: immunoSEQ multiplex PCR; TCRdb lists only in-frame clones, some missing. Among hundreds of thousands of clones listed, around two thirds were seen once. This CDR3 has 14 residues. Germline CDR1 reads SGHTA; CDR2 reads FQGNSA. V was pared by 2 bases and J by 3 bases, with 10 bases between. As concerns this clone: Its antigen is unknown.

This sequence was found in a female donor in good health and CMV-seronegative. Specimen: PBMCs. The genes are TRBV7-2 and TRBJ1-2, with TRBD1 as a possible D gene (6 bases). CDR3 bases: TGTGCCAGCAGCTTAACAGGGTCGCACTATGGCTACACCTTC. Translating it yields CASSLTGSHYGYTF.